Listed below are T cell receptor beta chains from one sample, sequenced in a study of shared clonotypes between healthy human individuals. The protocol was immunoSEQ multiplex PCR, while the TCRdb copy is restricted to in-frame clones and leaves out a portion. The table lists just over 2,000,000 clones, about 95% of them singletons. The material sequenced was naive CD8+ T cells sorted from blood. These receptors came from a man aged 18-30 years in good health. The CDR3 runs from the conserved cysteine through the conserved F or W. The D gene is left open where the match is weak.

13,TRBD1,TRBJ1-2,TRBV6-5,CASRAGTGNGYTF
16,NA,TRBJ2-7,TRBV4-1,CASSQEGIAGVNEQYF
16,TRBD1,TRBJ1-6,TRBV27,CASSLSAGGLNSPLHF
18,TRBD2,TRBJ2-3,TRBV11-3,CASSLAPSGGLSRDTQYF
14,NA,TRBJ2-2,TRBV4-2,CASSQSPTTGELFF
15,TRBD2,TRBJ2-7,TRBV6-1,CASRETGGGLYEQYF
15,NA,TRBJ1-2,TRBV9,CASSVASSPNYGYTF
12,NA,TRBJ2-7,TRBV7-9,CASSAVAYEQYF
13,TRBD2,TRBJ2-1,TRBV4-3,CASRGLADNEQFF
15,NA,TRBJ2-7,TRBV5-4,CASSLGSLAAYEQYF
13,NA,TRBJ2-1,TRBV11-2,CASSSTSYNEQFF
15,TRBD2,TRBJ2-2,TRBV11-3,CASSAPSGSNGELFF
15,TRBD2,TRBJ2-1,TRBV7-9,CASRSTSGGYNEQFF
14,NA,TRBJ1-1,TRBV28,CASSSRPLSTEAFF
14,NA,TRBJ2-7,TRBV4-1,CASSLPDRRGEQYF
18,TRBD2,TRBJ2-1,TRBV4-1,CASSQGGKETSGNNEQFF
16,TRBD2,TRBJ2-1,TRBV7-6,CASSSIAGGPGYEQFF
14,NA,TRBJ2-1,TRBV5-8,CASSLGLAYNEQFF
16,NA,TRBJ1-5,TRBV28,CASSLRGTYSNQPQHF
16,NA,TRBJ2-5,TRBV27,CASSPTGSHRWETQYF
13,NA,TRBJ1-1,TRBV11-3,CASSLGSNTEAFF
14,NA,TRBJ2-7,TRBV5-4,CASSLAGSSYEQYF
15,NA,TRBJ1-2,TRBV12-5,CASGLASGERYGYTF
18,TRBD2,TRBJ2-7,TRBV7-8,CASSPGMIAGGRDYEQYF
14,NA,TRBJ1-2,TRBV19,CASSIAGTTYGYTF
15,NA,TRBJ1-1,TRBV4-1,CASSQDQPPDTEAFF
14,NA,TRBJ2-3,TRBV27,CASSLLASTDTQYF
17,TRBD1,TRBJ1-5,TRBV16,CASSQSRRGTGDQPQHF